The T cell receptor (beta chain) under discussion was sequenced for a study of blood T cell repertoires in COVID-19. The wider study: Material from acute and convalescent COVID-19 was sourced from the United States, Italy and Spain. The cDNA or gDNA used as material had been derived from T cells, B-cell-depleted T cells, or PBMCs.

V was cut by 4 bases and J by 0 bases, with 9 bases left in between. This CDR3 spans 14 amino acids. Per the germline V gene, CDR1 is SNHLY and CDR2 is FYNNEI. Original handling: Estimated nucleated cell counts came from reference gene primer amplification. Clones were read by immunoSEQ multiplex PCR, and TCRdb kept only the in-frame ones, dropping some. V, J and clone size were drawn from that table, and D and trimming were deduced from the DNA. Of fewer than 150,000 clones listed, about three quarters are singletons. Sequenced material: peripheral blood. V is TRBV2 and J is TRBJ1-1, with D unresolved. The receptor comes from a human donor with acute or convalescent COVID-19. The donor label of this sample is uncertain. The CDR3 coding sequence is TGTGCCAGCAGTGCAGGAAGCATGAACACTGAAGCTTTCTTT. Amino acid sequence: CASSAGSMNTEAFF.